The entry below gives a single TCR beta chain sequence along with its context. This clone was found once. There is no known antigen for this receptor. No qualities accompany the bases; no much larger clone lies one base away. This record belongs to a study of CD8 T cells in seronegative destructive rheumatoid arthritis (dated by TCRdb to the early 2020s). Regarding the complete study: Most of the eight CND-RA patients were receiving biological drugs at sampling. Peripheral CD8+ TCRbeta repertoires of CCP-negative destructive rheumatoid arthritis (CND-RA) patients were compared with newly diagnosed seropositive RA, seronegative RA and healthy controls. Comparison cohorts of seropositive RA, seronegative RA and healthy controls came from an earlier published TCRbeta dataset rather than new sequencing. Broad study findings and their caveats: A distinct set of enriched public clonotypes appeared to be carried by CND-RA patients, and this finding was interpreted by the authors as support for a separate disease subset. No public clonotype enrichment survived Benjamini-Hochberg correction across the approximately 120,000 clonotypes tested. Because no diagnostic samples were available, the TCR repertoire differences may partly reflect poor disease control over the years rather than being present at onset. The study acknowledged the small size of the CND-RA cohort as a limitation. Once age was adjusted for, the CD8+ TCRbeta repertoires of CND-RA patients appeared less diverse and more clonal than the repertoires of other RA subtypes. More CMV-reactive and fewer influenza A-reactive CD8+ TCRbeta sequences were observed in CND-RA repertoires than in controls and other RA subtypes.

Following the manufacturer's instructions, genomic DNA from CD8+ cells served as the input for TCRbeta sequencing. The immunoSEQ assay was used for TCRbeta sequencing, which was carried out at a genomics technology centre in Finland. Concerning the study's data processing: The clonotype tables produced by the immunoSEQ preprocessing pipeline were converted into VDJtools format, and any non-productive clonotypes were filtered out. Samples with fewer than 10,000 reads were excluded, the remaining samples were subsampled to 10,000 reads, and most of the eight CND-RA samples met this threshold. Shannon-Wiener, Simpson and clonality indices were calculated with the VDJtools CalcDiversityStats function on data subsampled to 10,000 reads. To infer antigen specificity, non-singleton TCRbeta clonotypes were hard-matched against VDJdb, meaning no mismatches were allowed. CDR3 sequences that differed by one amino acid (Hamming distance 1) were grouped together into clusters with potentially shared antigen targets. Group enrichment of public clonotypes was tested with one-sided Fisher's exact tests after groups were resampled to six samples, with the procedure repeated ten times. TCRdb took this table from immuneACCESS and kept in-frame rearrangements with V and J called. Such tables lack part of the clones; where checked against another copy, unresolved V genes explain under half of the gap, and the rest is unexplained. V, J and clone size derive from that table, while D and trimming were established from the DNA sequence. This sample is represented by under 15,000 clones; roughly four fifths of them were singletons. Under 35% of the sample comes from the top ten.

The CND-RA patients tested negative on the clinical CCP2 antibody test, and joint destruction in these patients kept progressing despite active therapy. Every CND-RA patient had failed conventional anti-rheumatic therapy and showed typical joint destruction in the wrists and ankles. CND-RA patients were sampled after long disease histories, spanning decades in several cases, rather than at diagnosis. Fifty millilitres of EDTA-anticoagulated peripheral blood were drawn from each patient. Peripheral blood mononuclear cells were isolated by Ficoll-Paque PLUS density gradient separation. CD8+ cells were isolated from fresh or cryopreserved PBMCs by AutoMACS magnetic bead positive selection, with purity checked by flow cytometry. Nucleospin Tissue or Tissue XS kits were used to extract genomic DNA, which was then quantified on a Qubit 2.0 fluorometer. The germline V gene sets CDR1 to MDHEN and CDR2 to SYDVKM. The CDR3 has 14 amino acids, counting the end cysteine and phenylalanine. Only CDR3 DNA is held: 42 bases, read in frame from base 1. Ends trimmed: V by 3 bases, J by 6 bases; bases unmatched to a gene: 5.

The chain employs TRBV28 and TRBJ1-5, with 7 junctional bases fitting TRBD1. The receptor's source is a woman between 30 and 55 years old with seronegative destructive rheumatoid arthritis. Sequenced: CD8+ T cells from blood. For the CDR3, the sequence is CASSFPQGGQPQHF. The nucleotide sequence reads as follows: TGTGCCAGCAGTTTTCCCCAGGGGGGTCAGCCCCAGCATTTT.